Listed below are T cell receptor beta chains from one sample, sequenced in a study of T cells in Graves' hyperthyroidism and ophthalmopathy. TCRdb called the multiplex PCR reads again in MiXCR, with one record for every CDR3 protein. The sample consists of 250,000 to 400,000 distinct CDR3 sequences, approximately 14% of them appearing once. Sequencing input: blood. Receptors were obtained from a woman in her thirties or forties with Graves' ophthalmopathy. Each CDR3 is given without its conserved first and last residue.

j_call v_call cdr3_aa
TRBJ1-2 TRBV9 ASSVESWGSGYT
TRBJ1-2 TRBV7-9 ASSSSTGLVYGYT
TRBJ2-2 TRBV4-1 ASSQEGVRNPNTGELF
TRBJ1-2 TRBV27 ASSDRPLPDGYT
TRBJ2-7 TRBV28 ATTQGTYEQY
TRBJ2-7 TRBV27 ASSASGRTYEQY
TRBJ1-4 TRBV29-1 SVEGGDFTGKLF
TRBJ1-1 TRBV3-1 ASSQYRVGDTEAF
TRBJ1-5 TRBV19 ASRAGQLAQH
TRBJ2-1 TRBV11-3 ASSLVLAGTMNEQF
TRBJ2-1 TRBV15 ATSVERLTNNEQF
TRBJ2-1 TRBV20-1 SASKGGDWDEQF
TRBJ2-1 TRBV27 ASSLVRLAGGNEQF
TRBJ1-4 TRBV19 ASSRTGGVLF
TRBJ2-7 TRBV18 ASSPGLAGVDEQY
TRBJ1-2 TRBV3-1 ASSQGGSLYGYT
TRBJ2-7 TRBV5-1 ASSPRGQGNYEQY
TRBJ2-7 TRBV7-9 ASSRSLQKRASGTYEQY
TRBJ1-3 TRBV19 AMRGFGNTIY
TRBJ1-1 TRBV28 ASSFSPGTGGEAF
TRBJ1-5 TRBV27 ASSWDLNQPQH
TRBJ2-5 TRBV3-1 ASSQDYREETQY
TRBJ2-3 TRBV2 ASSDVGQRTSTDTQY
TRBJ1-5 TRBV28 ASSQTDGVNQPQH
TRBJ1-1 TRBV19 ASSINRLNTEAF
TRBJ1-2 TRBV7-8 ASSNLRWGQNGYT
TRBJ2-6 TRBV7-8 ASSSSVTVYANVLT
TRBJ2-7 TRBV7-8 ASSLRLAGDTYEQY
TRBJ1-5 TRBV3-1 ASSPRTGDQPQH
TRBJ2-7 TRBV18 ASSPGLNYEQY
TRBJ2-5 TRBV20-1 SASGGTLQQETQY
TRBJ2-7 TRBV12-3/TRBV12-4 ASSNRGYEQY
TRBJ2-3 TRBV20-1 SACESPSTDTQY
TRBJ2-7 TRBV18 ASSPGLGEQY
TRBJ2-2 TRBV29-1 SVEDNTGELF
TRBJ1-2 TRBV3-1 ASSQDLTGGDYGYT
TRBJ2-1 TRBV20-1 SARGGGSSASEQF
TRBJ2-2 TRBV6-1 ASSSGTMNTGELF
TRBJ2-3 TRBV24-1 ATNGAEDTQY
TRBJ2-1 TRBV14 ASSRSTKLVGEQF
TRBJ2-2 TRBV24-1 ATSSYSRNPGELL
TRBJ2-2 TRBV6-4 ASSAQAANTGELF
TRBJ2-5 TRBV15 ATSSREQETQY
TRBJ1-1 TRBV2 ASSIEGGTYTEAF
TRBJ2-3 TRBV5-6 ASSLGGTLSTDTQY
TRBJ1-1 TRBV12-3/TRBV12-4 ASSLPMNTEAF
TRBJ2-5 TRBV3-1 ASSQAGGQETQY
TRBJ2-2 TRBV7-8 TSSLGPKNTGELF
TRBJ1-1 TRBV27 ASTRNLGGLMNTEAF
TRBJ1-2 TRBV2 ASSPLRTYGYT
TRBJ1-2 TRBV6-1 ASSSYVNYGYT
TRBJ2-5 TRBV2 ASTRAGGRQETQY
TRBJ2-4 TRBV27 ASRAGMRTSLAKNIQY
TRBJ2-7 TRBV7-9 ASSLLLAGTYEQY
TRBJ2-7 TRBV2 ASKVQGAGEQY